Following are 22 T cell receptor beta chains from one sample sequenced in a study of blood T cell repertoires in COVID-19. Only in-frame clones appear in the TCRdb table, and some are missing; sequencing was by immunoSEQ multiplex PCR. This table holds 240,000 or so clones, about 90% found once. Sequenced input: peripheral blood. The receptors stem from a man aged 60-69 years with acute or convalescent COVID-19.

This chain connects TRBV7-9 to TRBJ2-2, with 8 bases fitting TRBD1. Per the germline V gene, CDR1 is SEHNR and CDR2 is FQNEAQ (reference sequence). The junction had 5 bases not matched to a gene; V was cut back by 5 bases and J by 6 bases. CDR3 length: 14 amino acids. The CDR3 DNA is TGTGCCAGCAGCATGGGACAGGCGGCCGGGGAGCTGTTTTTT. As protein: CASSMGQAAGELFF. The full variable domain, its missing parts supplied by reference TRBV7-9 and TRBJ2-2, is DTGVSQNPRHKITKRGQNVTFRCDPISEHNRLYWYRQTLGQGPEFLTYFQNEAQLEKSRLLSDRFSAERPKGSFSTLEIQRTEQGDSAMYLCASSMGQAAGELFFGEGSRLTVL.

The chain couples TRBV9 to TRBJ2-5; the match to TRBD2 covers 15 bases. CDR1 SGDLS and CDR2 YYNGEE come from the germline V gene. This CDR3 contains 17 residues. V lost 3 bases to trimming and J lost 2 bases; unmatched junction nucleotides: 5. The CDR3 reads CASSAGLAGGPQETQYF. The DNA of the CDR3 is TGTGCCAGCAGCGCGGGACTAGCGGGAGGCCCGCAAGAGACCCAGTACTTC.

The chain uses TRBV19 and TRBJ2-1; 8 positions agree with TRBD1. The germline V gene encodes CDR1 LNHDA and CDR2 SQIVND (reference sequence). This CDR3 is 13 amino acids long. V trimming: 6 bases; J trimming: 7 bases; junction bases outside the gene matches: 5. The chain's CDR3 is CASSRGLRNEQFF. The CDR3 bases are TGTGCCAGTAGCAGGGGGCTTCGGAATGAGCAGTTCTTC.

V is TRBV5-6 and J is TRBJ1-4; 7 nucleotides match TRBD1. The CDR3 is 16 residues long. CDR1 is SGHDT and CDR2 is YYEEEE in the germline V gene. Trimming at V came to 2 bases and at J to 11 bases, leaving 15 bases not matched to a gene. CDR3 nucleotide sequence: TGTGCCAGCAGCTTAGGCCCCGGGACAGAGGAGGAGAAACTGTTTTTT. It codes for CASSLGPGTEEEKLFF. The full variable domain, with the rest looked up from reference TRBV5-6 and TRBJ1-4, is DAGVTQSPTHLIKTRGQQVTLRCSPKSGHDTVSWYQQALGQGPQFIFQYYEEEERQRGNFPDRFSGHQFPNYSSELNVNALLLGDSALYLCASSLGPGTEEEKLFFGSGTQLSVL.

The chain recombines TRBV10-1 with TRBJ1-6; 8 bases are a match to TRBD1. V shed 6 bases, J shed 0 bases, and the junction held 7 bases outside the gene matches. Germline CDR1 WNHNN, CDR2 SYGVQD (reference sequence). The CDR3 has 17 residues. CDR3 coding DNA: TGCGCCAGCAGACCCTTGGACAGGGACTCCTATAATTCACCCCTCCACTTT. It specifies CASRPLDRDSYNSPLHF.

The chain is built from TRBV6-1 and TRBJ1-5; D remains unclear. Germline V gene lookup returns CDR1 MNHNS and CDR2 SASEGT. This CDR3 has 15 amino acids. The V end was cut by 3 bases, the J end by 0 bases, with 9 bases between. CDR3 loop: CASSEIRDSNQPQHF. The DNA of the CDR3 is TGTGCCAGCAGTGAGATACGGGATAGCAATCAGCCCCAGCATTTT.

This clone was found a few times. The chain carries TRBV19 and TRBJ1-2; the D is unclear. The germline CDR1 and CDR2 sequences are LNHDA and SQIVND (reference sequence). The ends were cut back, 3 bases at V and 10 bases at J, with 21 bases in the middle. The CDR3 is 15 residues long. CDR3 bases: TGTGCCAGTAGTATCTACAGCTTGTCTCTATACGCCTACACCTTC. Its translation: CASSIYSLSLYAYTF. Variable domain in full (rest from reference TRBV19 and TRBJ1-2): DGGITQSPKYLFRKEGQNVTLSCEQNLNHDAMYWYRQDPGQGLRLIYYSQIVNDFQKGDIAEGYSVSREKKESFPLTVTSAQKNPTAFYLCASSIYSLSLYAYTFGSGTRLTVV.

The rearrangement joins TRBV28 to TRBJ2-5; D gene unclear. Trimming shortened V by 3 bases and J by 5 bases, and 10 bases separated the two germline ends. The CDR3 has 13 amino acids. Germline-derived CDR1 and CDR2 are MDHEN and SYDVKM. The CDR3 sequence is CASSFPPRETQYF. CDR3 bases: TGTGCCAGCAGTTTCCCCCCCCGGGAGACCCAGTACTTC.

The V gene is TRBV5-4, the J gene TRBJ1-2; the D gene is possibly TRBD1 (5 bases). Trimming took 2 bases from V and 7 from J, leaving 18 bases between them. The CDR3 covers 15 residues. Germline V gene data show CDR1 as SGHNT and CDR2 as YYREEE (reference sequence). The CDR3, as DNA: TGTGCCAGCAGCTTTTCGGCAGGGTGGGAGGGTGGCTACACCTTC. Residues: CASSFSAGWEGGYTF. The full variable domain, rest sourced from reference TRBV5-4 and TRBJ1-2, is ETGVTQSPTHLIKTRGQQVTLRCSSQSGHNTVSWYQQALGQGPQFIFQYYREEENGRGNFPPRFSGLQFPNYSSELNVNALELDDSALYLCASSFSAGWEGGYTFGSGTRLTVV.

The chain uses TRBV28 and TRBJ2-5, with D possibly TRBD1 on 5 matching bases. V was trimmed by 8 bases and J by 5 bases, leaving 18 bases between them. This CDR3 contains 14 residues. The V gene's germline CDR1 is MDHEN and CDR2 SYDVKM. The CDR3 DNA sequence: TGTGCCAGCCACTTAGGTGGCAGGGCGGAGACCCAGTACTTC. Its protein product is CASHLGGRAETQYF.

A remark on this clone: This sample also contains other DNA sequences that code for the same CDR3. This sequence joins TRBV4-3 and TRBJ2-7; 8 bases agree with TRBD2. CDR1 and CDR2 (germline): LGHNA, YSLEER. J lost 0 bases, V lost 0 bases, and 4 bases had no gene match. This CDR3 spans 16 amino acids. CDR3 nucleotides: TGCGCCAGCAGCCAAGATCAGCTAGCGGGCTCCTACGAGCAGTACTTC. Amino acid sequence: CASSQDQLAGSYEQYF.

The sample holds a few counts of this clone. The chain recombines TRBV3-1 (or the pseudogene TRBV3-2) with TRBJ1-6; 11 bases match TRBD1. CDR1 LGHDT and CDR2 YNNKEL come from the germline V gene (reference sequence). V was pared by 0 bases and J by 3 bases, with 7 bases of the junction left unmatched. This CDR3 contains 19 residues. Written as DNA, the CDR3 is TGTGCCAGCAGCCAAGAGGGACAGGGGGGCCCTGGCTATAATTCACCCCTCCACTTT. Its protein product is CASSQEGQGGPGYNSPLHF.

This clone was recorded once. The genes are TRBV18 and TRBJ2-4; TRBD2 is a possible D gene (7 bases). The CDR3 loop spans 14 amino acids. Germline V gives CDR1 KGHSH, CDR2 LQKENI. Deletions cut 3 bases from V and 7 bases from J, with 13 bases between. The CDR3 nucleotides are TGTGCCAGCTCACCCTCACAGGGAGGGAACATTCAGTACTTC. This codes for CASSPSQGGNIQYF.

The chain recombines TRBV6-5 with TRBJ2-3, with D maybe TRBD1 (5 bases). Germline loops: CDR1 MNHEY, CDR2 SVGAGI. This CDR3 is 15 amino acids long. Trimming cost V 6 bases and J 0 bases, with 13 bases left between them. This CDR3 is CASSAGILSTDTQYF. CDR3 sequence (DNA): TGTGCCAGCAGCGCAGGGATTTTGAGCACAGATACGCAGTATTTT.

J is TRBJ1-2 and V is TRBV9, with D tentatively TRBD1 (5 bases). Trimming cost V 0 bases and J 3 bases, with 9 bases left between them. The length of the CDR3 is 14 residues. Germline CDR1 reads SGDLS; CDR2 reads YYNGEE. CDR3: CASSVAQGDYGYTF. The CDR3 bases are TGTGCCAGCAGCGTAGCTCAGGGTGACTATGGCTACACCTTC.

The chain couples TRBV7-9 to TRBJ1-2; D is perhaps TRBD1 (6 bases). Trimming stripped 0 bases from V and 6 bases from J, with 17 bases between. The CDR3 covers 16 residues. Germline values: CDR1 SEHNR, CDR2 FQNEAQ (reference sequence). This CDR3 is CASSLAYRGARDGYTF. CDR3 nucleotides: TGTGCCAGCAGCTTAGCGTACCGGGGGGCGCGAGATGGCTACACCTTC.

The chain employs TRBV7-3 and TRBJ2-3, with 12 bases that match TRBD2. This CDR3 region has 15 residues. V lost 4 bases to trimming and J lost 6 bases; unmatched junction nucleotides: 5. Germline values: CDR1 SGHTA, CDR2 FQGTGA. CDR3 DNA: TGTGCCAGCAGCTCCCTAGGGACTAGCGGGGATACGCAGTATTTT. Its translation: CASSSLGTSGDTQYF.

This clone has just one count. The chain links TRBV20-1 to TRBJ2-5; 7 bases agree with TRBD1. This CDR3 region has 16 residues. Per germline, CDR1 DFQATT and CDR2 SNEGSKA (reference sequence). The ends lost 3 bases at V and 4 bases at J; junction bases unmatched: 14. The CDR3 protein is CSASGSNRGFGETQYF. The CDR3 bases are TGCAGTGCTAGTGGGAGTAACAGGGGATTCGGAGAGACCCAGTACTTC.

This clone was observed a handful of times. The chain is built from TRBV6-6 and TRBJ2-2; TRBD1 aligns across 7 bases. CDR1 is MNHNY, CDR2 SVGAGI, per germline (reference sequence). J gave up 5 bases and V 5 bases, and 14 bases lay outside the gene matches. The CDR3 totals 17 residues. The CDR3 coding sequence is TGTGCCAGCAGTCCGGGACAGACTGATGAGGGAACCGGGGAGCTGTTTTTT. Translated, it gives CASSPGQTDEGTGELFF.

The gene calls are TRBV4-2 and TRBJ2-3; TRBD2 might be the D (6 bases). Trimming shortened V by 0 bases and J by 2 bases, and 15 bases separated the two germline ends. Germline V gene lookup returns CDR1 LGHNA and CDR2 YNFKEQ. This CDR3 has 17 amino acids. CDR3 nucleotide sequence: TGTGCCAGCAGCCAAGATGGGGGGTCTTTCCTCACAGATACGCAGTATTTT. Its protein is CASSQDGGSFLTDTQYF.

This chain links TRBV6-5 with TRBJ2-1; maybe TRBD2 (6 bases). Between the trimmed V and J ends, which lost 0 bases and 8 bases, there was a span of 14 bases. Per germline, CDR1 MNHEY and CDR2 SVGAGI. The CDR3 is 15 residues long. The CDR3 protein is CASSYSSGPSDEQFF. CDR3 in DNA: TGTGCCAGCAGTTACTCGAGCGGGCCGTCGGATGAGCAGTTCTTC.

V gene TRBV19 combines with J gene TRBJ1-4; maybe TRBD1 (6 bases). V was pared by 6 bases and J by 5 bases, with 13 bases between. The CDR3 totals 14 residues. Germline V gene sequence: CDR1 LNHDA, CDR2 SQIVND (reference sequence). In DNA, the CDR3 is TGTGCCAGTAGCCAAACAGGGTTGAATGAAAAACTGTTTTTT. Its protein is CASSQTGLNEKLFF.